These 23 T cell receptor beta chains originate from one sample sequenced in a study of T cell changes during pregnancy in multiple sclerosis. Assay used: immunoSEQ multiplex PCR; TCRdb lists only in-frame clones, some missing. The table has 40,000 to 60,000 clones, 85% to 95% seen once. Specimen: CD4+ T cells from peripheral blood mononuclear cells, collected in the third trimester of pregnancy. Receptors were obtained from a female donor with multiple sclerosis, enrolled in a pregnancy study.

This chain connects TRBV9 to TRBJ1-5; D unresolved. Germline CDR1 is SGDLS and CDR2 is YYNGEE. This CDR3 is built from 14 residues. V was pared by 0 bases and J by 4 bases, with 8 bases between. The CDR3 loop reads CASSVDGGNQPQHF. CDR3 DNA sequence: TGTGCCAGCAGCGTAGATGGAGGTAATCAGCCCCAGCATTTT.

Concerning this clone itself: The sample contains more than one DNA sequence encoding this CDR3. The rearrangement joins TRBV18 to TRBJ1-2; no clear D gene. The CDR3 contains 13 residues. From germline, CDR1 is KGHSH and CDR2 LQKENI. V shed 3 bases and J shed 7 bases, with 12 bases lying between them. CDR3 loop: CASSPSMGGGYTF. For the CDR3, the DNA is TGTGCCAGCTCACCTTCGATGGGAGGTGGCTACACCTTC.

V is TRBV7-2 and J is TRBJ1-2; 8 nucleotides line up with TRBD1. The CDR3 length is 14 residues. Germline lookup yields CDR1 SGHTA and CDR2 FQGNSA. The trim removed 4 bases at V and 7 bases at J, leaving 8 bases unmatched. The DNA of the CDR3 is TGTGCCAGCAGCTCCGGACAGGGCCTGGGTGGCTACACCTTC. It translates to CASSSGQGLGGYTF. Variable domain in full (rest from reference TRBV7-2 and TRBJ1-2): GAGVSQSPSNKVTEKGKDVELRCDPISGHTALYWYRQSLGQGLEFLIYFQGNSAPDKSGLPSDRFSAERTGGSVSTLTIQRTQQEDSAVYLCASSSGQGLGGYTFGSGTRLTVV.

The chain couples TRBV6-5 to TRBJ2-7; 10 positions agree with TRBD2. This CDR3 spans 15 amino acids. Germline values: CDR1 MNHEY, CDR2 SVGAGI. V shed 5 bases and J 0 bases; nucleotides not matched to a gene: 4. The DNA for the CDR3 is TGTGCCAGCAGTCCGACTAGCGGGTCCTCCTACGAGCAGTACTTC. Amino acid sequence: CASSPTSGSSYEQYF.

This clone has only one observation. This chain connects TRBV5-4 to TRBJ1-2, with 7 bases that match TRBD1. V was clipped by 6 bases and J by 8 bases; unmatched bases: 19. Germline V lookup: CDR1 SGHNT, CDR2 YYREEE (reference sequence). The CDR3 covers 16 residues. CDR3 in amino acids: CASISGTALWGRGYTF. The CDR3 coding sequence is TGTGCCAGCATCTCCGGGACAGCCCTGTGGGGGAGGGGCTACACCTTC.

This CDR3 reads CASSSGGRAEAFF. CDR3 DNA: TGTGCCAGCAGCTCGGGGGGAAGAGCTGAAGCTTTCTTT. The J gene is TRBJ1-1, the V gene TRBV7-2; D is perhaps TRBD1 (5 bases). The CDR3 has 13 amino acids. Germline V gives CDR1 SGHTA, CDR2 FQGNSA. Trimming left V 4 bases short and J 6 bases short, with 12 bases between.

This clone was seen just once. V is TRBV7-2 and J is TRBJ1-1, with a tentative D call TRBD1 (6 bases). Trimming stripped 2 bases from V and 5 bases from J, with 9 bases between. The CDR3 runs to 13 residues. Germline assignment: CDR1 SGHTA and CDR2 FQGNSA. CDR3 sequence reads: CASSLIRGTEAFF. The CDR3 region has the DNA TGTGCCAGCAGCTTAATTAGGGGGACTGAAGCTTTCTTT. Full variable domain (rest looked up from reference TRBV7-2 and TRBJ1-1): GAGVSQSPSNKVTEKGKDVELRCDPISGHTALYWYRQSLGQGLEFLIYFQGNSAPDKSGLPSDRFSAERTGGSVSTLTIQRTQQEDSAVYLCASSLIRGTEAFFGQGTRLTVV.

This chain links TRBV21-1 with TRBJ1-1; the tabulated D call, TRBD1, remains unverified against the DNA. TRBV21-1 is flagged as a pseudogene. The CDR3 has 12 amino acids. CDR3 coding DNA: TGTGCCAGCACCCGACAGATCACTGAAGCTTTCTTT. Protein: CASTRQITEAFF.

The chain is built from TRBV5-6 and TRBJ2-3, with 9 bases fitting TRBD2. V shed 0 bases, J shed 5 bases, and the junction held 4 bases outside the gene matches. Germline CDR1 is SGHDT and CDR2 is YYEEEE. The CDR3 totals 15 residues. The CDR3 loop is CASSLGGLARDTQYF. CDR3 coding DNA: TGTGCCAGCAGCTTGGGAGGACTAGCGAGAGATACGCAGTATTTT.

The chain combines TRBV5-1 with TRBJ2-3; TRBD2 matches at 7 bases. V gave up 2 bases and J gave up 1 base; unmatched junction bases: 4. The CDR3 is made up of 15 amino acids. Germline V gives CDR1 SGHRS, CDR2 YFSETQ. The CDR3 bases are TGCGCCAGCAGCTTCCAGCGGGGACGCACAGATACGCAGTATTTT. Translation gives CASSFQRGRTDTQYF.

The chain links TRBV30 to TRBJ1-1, with 8 bases matching TRBD1. CDR1 is GTSNPN, CDR2 SVGIG, per germline (reference sequence). The CDR3 totals 12 residues. The CDR3 here is CARQGTTNEAFF. In DNA form, the CDR3 reads TGTGCGCGACAGGGGACCACCAATGAAGCTTTCTTT.

The V call is TRBV6-5, the J call TRBJ2-7, with D maybe TRBD2 (5 bases). CDR3 size: 16 residues. Germline V gives CDR1 MNHEY, CDR2 SVGAGI. Trimming cost V 0 bases and J 5 bases, with 17 bases left between them. DNA for the CDR3: TGTGCCAGCAGTTACTCGACTCCAGGACGGCGGGACGAGCAGTACTTC. Translating gives CASSYSTPGRRDEQYF.

The chain links TRBV5-5 to TRBJ1-5; 11 bases map to TRBD1. CDR3 size: 15 residues. V was clipped by 4 bases and J by 7 bases; unmatched bases: 7. Germline V lookup: CDR1 SGHKS, CDR2 YYEKEE (reference sequence). The CDR3 bases are TGTGCCAGCAGCCCGGGACAGGGGGTGGAACAGCCCCAGCATTTT. Protein: CASSPGQGVEQPQHF.

In this sample, this clone turned up a few times. The V call is TRBV6-4, the J call TRBJ2-3; TRBD2 aligns across 12 bases. The CDR3 loop spans 15 amino acids. The V and J ends lost 4 bases and 1 base, in that order; junction bases with no gene match: 0. Germline loops: CDR1 MRHNA, CDR2 SNTAGT. CDR3 region: CASSGLAGGTDTQYF. The CDR3 bases are TGTGCCAGCAGTGGACTAGCGGGGGGCACAGATACGCAGTATTTT.

The rearrangement links TRBV18 to TRBJ2-1, with D possibly being TRBD2 (5 bases). V was clipped by 4 bases and J by 9 bases, with 19 bases between them. This CDR3 has 15 residues. Germline-derived CDR1 and CDR2 are KGHSH and LQKENI. Written as DNA, the CDR3 is TGTGCCAGCTCACTCTCGGACTCCCTCTGGGGTGAGCAGTTCTTC. Translated, it gives CASSLSDSLWGEQFF.

The sample holds one count of this clone. The J gene is TRBJ1-2, the V gene TRBV19, with a tentative D call TRBD1 (5 bases). Trimming removed 1 base from V and 4 bases from J, with 13 bases in between. The germline V gene encodes CDR1 LNHDA and CDR2 SQIVND (reference sequence). This CDR3 is 15 amino acids long. The CDR3 protein is CASSIGPRAIYGYTF. Here the CDR3 DNA reads TGTGCCAGTAGTATAGGTCCCAGGGCCATCTATGGCTACACCTTC.

The CDR3 nucleotides are TGTGCCAGCAGCGCACGGCCCGGACAGCCTAACTATGGCTACACCTTC. It translates to CASSARPGQPNYGYTF. V and J are TRBV9 and TRBJ1-2; D possibly corresponds to TRBD1 (6 bases). V gave up 3 bases and J gave up 0 bases, with 15 bases separating them. This CDR3 is built from 16 residues. In germline, CDR1 is SGDLS, CDR2 YYNGEE.

The chain has TRBV7-9 and TRBJ1-2, with D maybe TRBD1 (6 bases). Germline lookup yields CDR1 SEHNR and CDR2 FQNEAQ (reference sequence). CDR3 length: 12 residues. Trimming shortened V by 2 bases and J by 7 bases, and 8 bases separated the two germline ends. The CDR3 here is CASSLRGFGYTF. Written as DNA, the CDR3 is TGTGCCAGCAGCTTAAGGGGGTTTGGCTACACCTTC.

The V and J genes are TRBV7-3 and TRBJ1-1; unclear D gene. Trimming stripped 0 bases from V and 1 base from J, with 3 bases between. The V gene's germline CDR1 is SGHTA and CDR2 FQGTGA. The CDR3 totals 13 residues. CDR3 bases: TGTGCCAGCAGCTTAACCGGGAACACTGAAGCTTTCTTT. It is translated as CASSLTGNTEAFF. Complete variable domain (other parts from reference TRBV7-3 and TRBJ1-1): GAGVSQTPSNKVTEKGKYVELRCDPISGHTALYWYRQSLGQGPEFLIYFQGTGAADDSGLPNDRFFAVRPEGSVSTLKIQRTERGDSAVYLCASSLTGNTEAFFGQGTRLTVV.

The chain has TRBV9 and TRBJ2-2; 11 nucleotides line up with TRBD2. CDR3 length equals 16 residues. After removal of 3 bases from V and 7 bases from J, the junction contained 8 bases not matched to a gene. In germline, CDR1 is SGDLS, CDR2 YYNGEE. CDR3 sequence: CASSETGTSGVGELFF. The CDR3 DNA reads TGTGCCAGCAGCGAAACCGGGACTAGCGGAGTCGGGGAGCTGTTTTTT.

The chain joins TRBV6-5 to TRBJ1-2, with 7 bases lining up with TRBD1. Unmatched junction bases numbered 8, after V lost 6 bases and J lost 4 bases. From germline, CDR1 is MNHEY and CDR2 SVGAGI. The CDR3 totals 14 residues. The CDR3 nucleotides are TGTGCCAGCAGCCATCCCGGGACAGCCTATGGCTACACCTTC. Translated, it gives CASSHPGTAYGYTF.

The chain combines TRBV28 with TRBJ1-6; 9 positions agree with TRBD1. Germline assignment: CDR1 MDHEN and CDR2 SYDVKM. V lost 4 bases to trimming and J lost 8 bases; unmatched junction nucleotides: 12. The CDR3 loop spans 17 amino acids. This CDR3 reads CASSSLGQGEFDSPLHF. In nucleotides, the CDR3 is TGTGCCAGCAGTTCCCTGGGACAGGGAGAGTTTGATTCACCCCTCCACTTT.

CDR3 residues: CASSLDTSGSTDTQYF. Here the CDR3 DNA reads TGCGCCAGCAGCTTGGATACTAGCGGAAGCACAGATACGCAGTATTTT. The J gene is TRBJ2-3, the V gene TRBV5-1; 8 positions agree with TRBD2. Germline CDR1 SGHRS, CDR2 YFSETQ. The CDR3 length is 16 residues. Trimming took 0 bases from V and 0 from J; bases not matched to a gene: 3. Together with reference TRBV5-1 and TRBJ2-3, the CDR3 gives the full variable domain: KAGVTQTPRYLIKTRGQQVTLSCSPISGHRSVSWYQQTPGQGLQFLFEYFSETQRNKGNFPGRFSGRQFSNSRSEMNVSTLELGDSALYLCASSLDTSGSTDTQYFGPGTRLTVL.